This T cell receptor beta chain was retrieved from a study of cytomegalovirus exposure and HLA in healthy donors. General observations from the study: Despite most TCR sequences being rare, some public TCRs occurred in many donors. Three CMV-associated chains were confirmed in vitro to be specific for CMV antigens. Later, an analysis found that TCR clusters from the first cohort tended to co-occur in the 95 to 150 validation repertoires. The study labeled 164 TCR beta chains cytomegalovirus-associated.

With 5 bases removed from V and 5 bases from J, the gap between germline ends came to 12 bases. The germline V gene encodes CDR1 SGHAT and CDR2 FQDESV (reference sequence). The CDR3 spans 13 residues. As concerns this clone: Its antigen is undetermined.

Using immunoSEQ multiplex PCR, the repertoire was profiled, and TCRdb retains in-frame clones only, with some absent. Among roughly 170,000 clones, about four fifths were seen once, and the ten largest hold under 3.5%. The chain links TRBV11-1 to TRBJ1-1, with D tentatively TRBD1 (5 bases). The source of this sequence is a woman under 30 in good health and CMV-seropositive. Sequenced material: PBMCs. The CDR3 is CASSRRGGTEAFF. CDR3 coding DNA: TGTGCCAGCAGCCGACGGGGGGGGACTGAAGCTTTCTTT.